Listed below are T cell receptor beta chains from one sample, sequenced in a study of T-cell memory formation after mild COVID-19. TCRdb re-derived calls from the 5' RACE reads in MiXCR, one entry per CDR3 protein. The sample lists roughly 450,000 distinct CDR3 sequences; 18% were seen once. The sequenced sample was PBMCs or a T cell subset sorted from them (not recorded which). All receptors derive from an adult woman who had mild COVID-19 (a few samples of this study predate the infection). Cell type and time point are not known. The CDR3 runs from the conserved cysteine through the conserved F or W. Each record gives: V gene, clone size, D gene, J gene, CDR3 DNA, CDR3 protein. D genes are given only for firm matches. Some rows have no size entry. The others give once, few or many, or a class for an expanded clone.

TRBV12-3/TRBV12-4	many	-	TRBJ2-7	TGTGCCAGCAGTTTGGGCAGCCCCTACGAGCAGTACTTC	CASSLGSPYEQYF
TRBV13	-	-	TRBJ2-1	TGTGCCAGCAGCCACTACATATCCTACAATGAGCAGTTCTTC	CASSHYISYNEQFF
TRBV7-2	-	TRBD2	TRBJ2-2	TGTGCCAGCAGCTTAACTAGCGGGAGGGGAGGGGAGCTGTTTTTT	CASSLTSGRGGELFF
TRBV24-1	-	TRBD2	TRBJ2-1	TGTGCCACCAGTGACTTTGGGACTAGCGGGAGGGATGGTGAGCAGTTCTTC	CATSDFGTSGRDGEQFF
TRBV12-3/TRBV12-4	-	TRBD2	TRBJ2-1	TGTGCCAGCAGTCCAACCCGGGAGGCTGAGCAGTTCTTC	CASSPTREAEQFF
TRBV3-1	-	-	TRBJ2-7	TGTGCCAGCAGCCACTTGGAGGGGAGTTACGAGCAGTACTTC	CASSHLEGSYEQYF
TRBV12-3/TRBV12-4	-	TRBD2	TRBJ2-2	TGTGCCAGCAGGGTCCCGGGACTAAACACCGGGGAGCTGTTTTTT	CASRVPGLNTGELFF
TRBV6-6	-	-	TRBJ1-1	TGTGCCAGCAGTTACTTTCCGGCAGCTGAAGCTTTCTTT	CASSYFPAAEAFF
TRBV12-3/TRBV12-4	few	-	TRBJ1-2	TGTGCCAGCAGTCCCCGGGACCCCGGAAGCTACACCTTC	CASSPRDPGSYTF
TRBV7-7	-	-	TRBJ1-2	TGTGCTAGCAGCTTAGGGGGTAAAGGAGGAGGCTACACCTTC	CASSLGGKGGGYTF
TRBV7-3	-	-	TRBJ2-7	TGTGCCAGCAGCTTCTGGCGGGTAACCTACGAGCAGTACTTC	CASSFWRVTYEQYF
TRBV19	few	-	TRBJ2-7	TGTGCCAGTAGTACATCGGGACACGAGCAGTACTTC	CASSTSGHEQYF
TRBV7-8	-	-	TRBJ1-2	TGTGCCAGCACCTCCCGGGGGGGACCTCCTAACTATGGCTACACCTTC	CASTSRGGPPNYGYTF
TRBV6-1	few	-	TRBJ1-6	TGTGCCACCTTGGACAGCTTTAATTCACCCCTCCACTTT	CATLDSFNSPLHF
TRBV27	-	TRBD2	TRBJ2-5	TGTGCCAGCAGTTCTACCCCCGGGACTAGCGGGAGTAAAGAGACCCAGTACTTC	CASSSTPGTSGSKETQYF
TRBV11-2	few	TRBD2	TRBJ2-1	TGTGCCAGCAGCTTTGTCAGCGGGGGGAGCTCCTACAATGAGCAGTTCTTC	CASSFVSGGSSYNEQFF
TRBV6-5	few	-	TRBJ2-7	TGTGCCAGCAGTTACGGCGGATTTTCCTACGAGCAGTACTTC	CASSYGGFSYEQYF
TRBV7-8	few	TRBD1	TRBJ2-7	TGTGCCAGCAGCTTCGGACAGGATCGGCTCTACGAGCAGTACTTC	CASSFGQDRLYEQYF
TRBV27	-	-	TRBJ1-4	TGTGCCAGCAGCCGACGCCAGAATGAAAAACTGTTTTTT	CASSRRQNEKLFF
TRBV24-1	few	-	TRBJ2-3	TGTGCCACCGCCCGGGTAGGGGTTACGCAGTATTTT	CATARVGVTQYF
TRBV20-1	-	TRBD2	TRBJ2-3	TGCAGTGCTAGAGATTACGGGGGGTCAGGCACAGATACGCAGTATTTT	CSARDYGGSGTDTQYF
TRBV5-6	-	TRBD1	TRBJ2-1	TGTGCCAGCAGCTCCCGGGACAGGGTGGGTGAGCAGTTCTTC	CASSSRDRVGEQFF
TRBV30	-	-	TRBJ2-1	TGTGCCTACCGCCGACTAGTCTATGAGCAGTTCTTC	CAYRRLVYEQFF
TRBV6-5	-	TRBD1	TRBJ1-2	TGTGCCAGCAGTTGGGGAGGGGGCTTTGGCTACACCTTC	CASSWGGGFGYTF
TRBV29-1	-	TRBD1	TRBJ1-1	TGCAGCATGGGACAGGGGGCCGGTGAAGCTTTCTTT	CSMGQGAGEAFF
TRBV4-1	-	-	TRBJ1-2	TGCGCCAGCAGCCAGGCTTCTGGACCCGGGGACACCTTC	CASSQASGPGDTF
TRBV29-1	-	TRBD2	TRBJ2-1	TGCAGCGTTCGGACGGGGGGGACGTACAATGAGCAGTTCTTC	CSVRTGGTYNEQFF
TRBV7-8	many	-	TRBJ2-3	TGTGCCAGCAGCTTAGACTATAGCACAGATACGCAGTATTTT	CASSLDYSTDTQYF
TRBV5-1	few	-	TRBJ1-3	TGCGCCAGCAGACCCGGGCCCAACTCTGGAAACACCATATATTTT	CASRPGPNSGNTIYF
TRBV20-1	-	-	TRBJ1-2	TGCAGTGCTATCGGGGGGCTAGGTTATGGCTACACCTTC	CSAIGGLGYGYTF
TRBV9	-	TRBD2	TRBJ2-3	TGTGCCAGCAGCGTAGGGACTAGCGGCCTAGATACGCAGTATTTT	CASSVGTSGLDTQYF